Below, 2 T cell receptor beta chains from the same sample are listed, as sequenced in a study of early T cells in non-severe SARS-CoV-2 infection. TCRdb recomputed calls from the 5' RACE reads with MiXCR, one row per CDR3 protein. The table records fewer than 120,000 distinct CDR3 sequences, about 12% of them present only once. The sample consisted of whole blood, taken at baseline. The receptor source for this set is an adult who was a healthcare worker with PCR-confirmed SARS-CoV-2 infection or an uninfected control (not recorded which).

The CDR3 nucleotides are TGTGCCAGCAGTTTAGTATCCGGGGGGCTTGGAACTGAAGCTTTCTTT. Residues: CASSLVSGGLGTEAFF. V gene TRBV27 combines with J gene TRBJ1-1; D may be TRBD1 (6 bases). Trimming pared 2 bases from V and 5 bases from J, leaving 18 bases between. CDR3 length: 16 residues. Germline V gives CDR1 MNHEY, CDR2 SMNVEV (reference sequence).

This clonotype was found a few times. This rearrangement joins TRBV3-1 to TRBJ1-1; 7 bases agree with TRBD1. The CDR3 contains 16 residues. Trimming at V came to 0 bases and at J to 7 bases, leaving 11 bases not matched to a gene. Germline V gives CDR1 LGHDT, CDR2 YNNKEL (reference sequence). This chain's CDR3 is CASSQEYRGGGSEAFF. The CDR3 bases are TGTGCCAGCAGCCAAGAGTACAGGGGAGGAGGGAGTGAAGCTTTCTTT.